These 3 T cell receptor beta chains were all obtained from the same sample, sequenced in a study of shared clonotypes between healthy human individuals. The repertoire was sequenced with immunoSEQ multiplex PCR; TCRdb's copy has only in-frame clones and lacks some. The sample has some 2,100,000 clones; 95% are singletons. Sequenced: naive CD4+ T cells sorted from blood. Sample subset: CD45RA+ positively selected. The receptors were sampled from a man younger than 35 in good health.

The CDR3 region has the DNA TGCGCCAGCAGTGAGTCGAGTGGTCCTTCTTACGAGCAGTACTTC. Encoded protein: CASSESSGPSYEQYF. V and J are TRBV10-1 and TRBJ2-7; D not resolved. The CDR3 has 15 amino acids. Trimming left V 0 bases short and J 4 bases short, with 13 bases between. Germline values: CDR1 WNHNN, CDR2 SYGVQD (reference sequence).

This chain links TRBV5-1 with TRBJ1-6; the D is unclear. The germline V gene has CDR1 SGHRS and CDR2 YFSETQ. The length of the CDR3 is 14 residues. The V gene lost 0 bases and the J gene lost 6 bases, with 7 bases spanning the gap. The CDR3 DNA sequence: TGCGCCAGCAGCTTGGGGCAGTCTAATTCACCCCTCCACTTT. The encoded protein is CASSLGQSNSPLHF.

In DNA, the CDR3 is TGTGCCAGCAGCTTGGTACAGAATAATTCACCCCTCCACTTT. Amino acids: CASSLVQNNSPLHF. The chain recombines TRBV5-4 with TRBJ1-6; D not certain. Germline CDR1 is SGHNT and CDR2 is YYREEE (reference sequence). The CDR3 runs to 14 residues. The V and J ends lost 0 bases and 5 bases respectively, with 6 bases between them.